Following are 15 T cell receptor beta chains from one sample sequenced in a study of blood T cell repertoires in COVID-19. Clones were read by immunoSEQ multiplex PCR, and TCRdb kept only the in-frame ones, dropping some. In the table there are approximately 89,000 clones, about 81% of which are singletons. The sequenced sample consisted of peripheral blood. The receptors come from an older man with acute or convalescent COVID-19.

This chain joins TRBV7-6 and TRBJ1-1; 12 nucleotides align to TRBD1. The length of the CDR3 is 17 residues. With V trimmed by 2 bases and J by 1 base, 5 bases remained unmatched. Germline V CDR1 and CDR2: SGHVS, FNYEAQ. The CDR3 here is CASSLIGTGGRNTEAFF. As DNA, the CDR3 is TGTGCCAGCAGCTTAATAGGGACAGGGGGCCGGAACACTGAAGCTTTCTTT.

The J gene is TRBJ1-1, the V gene TRBV6-5, with D possibly being TRBD1 (6 bases). Trimming took off 6 bases at V and 2 bases at J, with 10 bases between the two ends. The CDR3 consists of 13 residues. Germline lookup yields CDR1 MNHEY and CDR2 SVGAGI. The CDR3 is CASRQQGNTEAFF. The CDR3, as DNA: TGTGCCAGCAGGCAACAGGGAAACACTGAAGCTTTCTTT.

This chain connects TRBV18 to TRBJ2-3; 9 bases line up with TRBD2. The CDR3 has 15 residues. The germline CDR1 and CDR2 sequences are KGHSH and LQKENI. Trimming at V came to 4 bases and at J to 2 bases, leaving 4 bases not matched to a gene. The DNA for the CDR3 is TGTGCCAGCTCACTGGAGCGGGAGGTCACAGATACGCAGTATTTT. Translating it yields CASSLEREVTDTQYF.

This clone appeared a few times. The rearrangement links TRBV14 to TRBJ2-7, with TRBD1 as a possible D gene (6 bases). V lost 1 base and J 7 bases, leaving 23 bases between the germline ends. This CDR3 is built from 17 residues. Per germline, CDR1 SGHDN and CDR2 FVKESK. The CDR3 is CASSQVFAGAKRDEQYF. The CDR3 DNA is TGTGCCAGCAGCCAAGTGTTCGCAGGGGCGAAGAGGGATGAGCAGTACTTC.

CDR3 nucleotides: TGTGCCAGCAGCCGCGGGGGGGGAGGAAGGTACACAGATACGCAGTATTTT. Its protein product is CASSRGGGGRYTDTQYF. The gene calls are TRBV27 and TRBJ2-3; 9 bases match TRBD2. The junction had 12 bases not matched to a gene; V was cut back by 6 bases and J by 2 bases. Germline V CDR1 and CDR2: MNHEY, SMNVEV (reference sequence). CDR3 length equals 17 residues.

The chain couples TRBV6-5 to TRBJ2-3; D is unclear. Germline lookup yields CDR1 MNHEY and CDR2 SVGAGI. The V end lost 6 bases, the J end lost 2 bases, and 15 bases lay between the germline ends. This CDR3 region has 15 residues. DNA of the CDR3: TGTGCCAGCAGCTCAAGCATACTCTCCACAGATACGCAGTATTTT. Its protein is CASSSSILSTDTQYF.

The chain joins TRBV27 to TRBJ1-1; TRBD1 is a possible D gene (5 bases). There are 17 residues in the CDR3. The ends were cut back, 4 bases at V and 2 bases at J, with 20 bases in the middle. The germline V gene has CDR1 MNHEY and CDR2 SMNVEV (reference sequence). The CDR3: CASSYGAEAGLNTEAFF. The CDR3 DNA reads TGTGCCAGCAGTTATGGGGCTGAGGCAGGCCTTAACACTGAAGCTTTCTTT.

This CDR3 reads CASSRSYSGNTIYF. In DNA form, the CDR3 reads TGTGCCAGCAGCCGTAGCTACTCTGGAAACACCATATATTTT. V usage is TRBV28 and J usage is TRBJ1-3, with D hard to call. The germline V gene encodes CDR1 MDHEN and CDR2 SYDVKM. V gave up 6 bases and J gave up 0 bases, with 9 bases separating them. There are 14 residues in the CDR3.

V is TRBV4-1 and J is TRBJ2-4, with 9 bases identical to TRBD1. The CDR3 length is 14 residues. With 5 bases clipped from V and 8 bases from J, the junction kept 7 bases outside the gene matches. Germline-derived CDR1 and CDR2 are MGHRA and YSYEKL. The DNA of the CDR3 is TGCGCCAGCAGCGTCGGGACAGGGCGAGACATTCAGTACTTC. This gives the protein CASSVGTGRDIQYF.

For the CDR3, the DNA is TGTGCCAGCACCCAGAACACTGAAGCTTTCTTT. Its translation is CASTQNTEAFF. The genes are TRBV7-8 and TRBJ1-1, with D hard to call. Germline loops: CDR1 SGHVS, CDR2 FQNEAQ. This CDR3 region has 11 residues. V lost 7 bases, J lost 1 base, and 4 bases lay in between.

The rearrangement links TRBV7-6 to TRBJ1-5; unclear D gene. This CDR3 comprises 15 residues. Trimming removed 5 bases from V and 2 bases from J, with 13 bases in between. The V gene's germline CDR1 is SGHVS and CDR2 FNYEAQ. The CDR3: CASSVSAFGNQPQHF. In nucleotides, the CDR3 is TGTGCCAGCAGCGTCAGCGCTTTTGGCAATCAGCCCCAGCATTTT.

The chain employs TRBV2 and TRBJ1-6; D might be TRBD1 (5 bases). The germline CDR1 and CDR2 sequences are SNHLY and FYNNEI. This CDR3 has 12 residues. V dropped 8 bases and J dropped 4 bases, with 6 bases sitting between them. DNA for the CDR3: TGTGCCAGCGGGGCTTATAATTCACCCCTCCACTTT. It specifies CASGAYNSPLHF.

This clone has more than one count but fewer than ten. The chain employs TRBV3-1 (or the pseudogene TRBV3-2) and TRBJ1-1; D perhaps matches TRBD1 (6 bases). Per germline, CDR1 LGHDT and CDR2 YNNKEL (reference sequence). The V gene lost 4 bases and the J gene lost 4 bases, with 16 bases spanning the gap. The CDR3 is made up of 15 amino acids. This CDR3 is CASSPDYREGTEAFF. In DNA, the CDR3 is TGTGCCAGCAGCCCCGATTACAGGGAAGGCACTGAAGCTTTCTTT.

This clone was picked up a small number of times. In DNA form, the CDR3 reads TGTGCCAGCAGTTCCATAAGCGGGGGGGGTTGGGGCGAAAAACTGTTTTTT. Its translation: CASSSISGGGWGEKLFF. The chain has TRBV27 and TRBJ1-4; perhaps TRBD1 as D (5 bases). Germline assignment: CDR1 MNHEY and CDR2 SMNVEV (reference sequence). The CDR3 covers 17 residues. Deletions cut 4 bases from V and 8 bases from J, with 23 bases between.

This clone has a single count. V gene TRBV4-2 combines with J gene TRBJ1-2; 7 bases align to TRBD1. Looked up from germline, CDR1 is LGHNA and CDR2 is YNFKEQ. V was pared by 0 bases and J by 6 bases, with 7 bases of the junction left unmatched. The CDR3 loop spans 15 amino acids. The CDR3 sequence is CASSQEGRGEDGYTF. The CDR3 nucleotides read TGTGCCAGCAGCCAAGAGGGCAGGGGGGAGGATGGCTACACCTTC.